What follows are 9 T cell receptor beta chains derived from one specimen sequenced in a study of T cell responses to AZD1222 COVID-19 vaccine. Profiled with immunoSEQ multiplex PCR; TCRdb holds only in-frame clones, not every one. The sample carries some 130,000 clones, about 93% recorded once. The sample in question was peripheral blood, obtained 28 days after the second AZD1222 dose. Every receptor here comes from an adult who received the AZD1222 COVID-19 vaccine.

This clone occurred once. The chain has TRBV9 and TRBJ2-1; either TRBD1 or TRBD2 may fit D (5 bases each). Trimming stripped 2 bases from V and 2 bases from J, with 11 bases between. The CDR3 has 15 residues. Germline V gene lookup returns CDR1 SGDLS and CDR2 YYNGEE. CDR3 DNA sequence: TGTGCCAGCAGCGTCCGGGACCTGGCCTACAATGAGCAGTTCTTC. It yields the protein CASSVRDLAYNEQFF.

The chain links TRBV2 to TRBJ1-6, with 8 bases fitting TRBD1. The germline V gene has CDR1 SNHLY and CDR2 FYNNEI. This CDR3 spans 17 amino acids. The V and J ends lost 2 bases and 7 bases, in that order; junction bases with no gene match: 10. The CDR3 nucleotides are TGTGCCAGCAGTGAAACGCTCACGGGGACAGGAAATTCACCCCTCCACTTT. This translates into CASSETLTGTGNSPLHF.

The CDR3, as DNA: TGTGCCAGCAGTGAATCTTGGGGGGAACGCGGTGAAGCTTTCTTT. It codes for CASSESWGERGEAFF. The chain uses TRBV25-1 and TRBJ1-1; D is possibly TRBD1 (5 bases). Germline CDR1 and CDR2: MGHDK and SYGVNS. The length of the CDR3 is 15 residues. Trimming pared 1 base from V and 7 bases from J, leaving 16 bases between.

This sequence joins TRBV29-1 and TRBJ1-1; no firm D call. Germline V gives CDR1 SQVTM, CDR2 ANQGSEA. The CDR3 is 11 residues long. Trimming removed 6 bases from V and 8 bases from J, with 13 bases in between. The CDR3 DNA follows: TGCAGCGTGACGCGGGGAGGGGAAGCTTTCTTT. Encoded protein: CSVTRGGEAFF. The whole variable domain, filled in from reference TRBV29-1 and TRBJ1-1, reads SAVISQKPSRDICQRGTSLTIQCQVDSQVTMMFWYRQQPGQSLTLIATANQGSEATYESGFVIDKFPISRPNLTFSTLTVSNMSPEDSSIYLCSVTRGGEAFFGQGTRLTVV.

The J gene is TRBJ2-3, the V gene TRBV3-1 (or the pseudogene TRBV3-2), with D maybe TRBD2 (6 bases). The CDR3 spans 14 residues. Germline CDR1 and CDR2: LGHDT and YNNKEL (reference sequence). Trimming removed 1 base at V and 3 bases at J, with 8 bases between. The CDR3 region is CASSQAGGTDTQYF. In DNA form, the CDR3 reads TGTGCCAGCAGCCAAGCCGGGGGAACAGATACGCAGTATTTT.

V and J are TRBV7-9 and TRBJ2-7, with D unresolved. CDR1 SEHNR and CDR2 FQNEAQ come from the germline V gene (reference sequence). V was clipped by 4 bases and J by 2 bases, with 12 bases between them. This CDR3 has 14 residues. The CDR3 protein is CASSYELNTYEQYF. Written as DNA, the CDR3 is TGTGCCAGCAGCTACGAGTTGAATACCTACGAGCAGTACTTC. The whole variable domain, remainder taken from reference TRBV7-9 and TRBJ2-7, is DTGVSQNPRHKITKRGQNVTFRCDPISEHNRLYWYRQTLGQGPEFLTYFQNEAQLEKSRLLSDRFSAERPKGSFSTLEIQRTEQGDSAMYLCASSYELNTYEQYFGPGTRLTVT.

The V call is TRBV5-1, the J call TRBJ1-3; D call uncertain. Trimming removed 1 base from V and 4 bases from J, with 9 bases in between. Germline V gene data show CDR1 as SGHRS and CDR2 as YFSETQ. The CDR3 totals 14 residues. The CDR3 sequence: CASSLNSPGNTIYF. The CDR3 bases are TGCGCCAGCAGCTTGAACAGTCCCGGAAACACCATATATTTT.

The rearrangement joins TRBV9 to TRBJ1-3, with D unresolved. Trimming removed 0 bases from V and 0 bases from J, with 16 bases in between. The germline V gene has CDR1 SGDLS and CDR2 YYNGEE. The CDR3 has 18 amino acids. The CDR3 loop reads CASSVESAGFPSGNTIYF. CDR3 DNA sequence: TGTGCCAGCAGCGTAGAGTCGGCCGGCTTTCCCTCTGGAAACACCATATATTTT.

The chain combines TRBV2 with TRBJ2-1; D may be TRBD2 (6 bases). With 5 bases removed from V and 4 bases from J, the gap between germline ends came to 18 bases. CDR3 length: 16 amino acids. Germline V CDR1 and CDR2: SNHLY, FYNNEI. CDR3 sequence reads: CASSREASGGYNEQFF. The CDR3 DNA sequence: TGTGCCAGCAGTAGAGAAGCCTCCGGGGGTTACAATGAGCAGTTCTTC.